The 25 T cell receptor beta chains below all came from one sample that was sequenced in a study of CD8+CD57+ T cells in acquired aplastic anemia. Previously, flow cytometry had revealed CD8+CD57+ cell expansion in the patients chosen for sequencing. According to the study, genomic DNA was the template for TCR beta VDJ and CDR3 profiling. In TCRdb, the reads were re-called with MiXCR into one record per CDR3 protein. The sample lists some 160,000 distinct CDR3 sequences, 40% to 60% seen once, with about 30% in the top ten. The sequencing sample was made of sorted CD4+, CD8+, or CD8+CD57+ T cells (not recorded which) from PBMCs. All receptors come from a human donor with aplastic anemia.

Ten or more counts support this clonotype. The chain combines TRBV10-3 with TRBJ2-5; either TRBD1 or TRBD2 may supply D (5 bases each). V lost 0 bases, J lost 1 base, and 9 bases lay in between. CDR3 length: 15 amino acids. CDR1 and CDR2 from the germline V gene are ENHRY and SYGVKD. The CDR3 DNA follows: TGTGCCATCAGTGAGTCGGGGGACGCCCAAGAGACCCAGTACTTC. Amino acid sequence: CAISESGDAQETQYF.

This clonotype is medium-sized by share. The chain recombines TRBV6-5 with TRBJ2-7; 9 positions agree with TRBD1. V lost 2 bases to trimming and J lost 5 bases; unmatched junction nucleotides: 1. The CDR3 has 13 residues. CDR1 and CDR2 from the germline V gene are MNHEY and SVGAGI. The CDR3 bases are TGTGCCAGCAGTTACCGGGACAGGGACGAGCAGTACTTC. It specifies CASSYRDRDEQYF.

At least ten counts were recorded for this clonotype. This chain connects TRBV20-1 to TRBJ2-7, with D perhaps given as TRBD1 or TRBD2 (6 bases each). Trimming took 5 bases from V and 6 from J, leaving 17 bases between them. Germline V CDR1 and CDR2: DFQATT, SNEGSKA (reference sequence). The CDR3 length is 13 residues. The CDR3 DNA sequence: TGCAGTGCTGTACTCGTCAAGGGGGGCGAGCAGTACTTC. Its translation: CSAVLVKGGEQYF.

The rearrangement joins TRBV19 to TRBJ1-1, with 7 bases identical to TRBD1. The V gene end was trimmed by 3 bases and the J gene end by 11 bases; junction bases not matched to a gene: 9. This CDR3 contains 13 residues. Germline CDR1 is LNHDA and CDR2 is SQIVND (reference sequence). The CDR3 nucleotides read TGTGCCAGTAGTATTGGGGGGGGACAGACGGCTTTCTTT. Translation: CASSIGGGQTAFF.

This clonotype appeared a single time. Written as DNA, the CDR3 is TGTGCCACCGCGGGGTCAGGGAATCAGCCCCAGCATTTT. It encodes CATAGSGNQPQHF. The chain links TRBV24-1 to TRBJ1-5; D perhaps matches TRBD1 (5 bases). V lost 9 bases to trimming and J lost 4 bases, with 12 bases between them. This CDR3 has 13 residues. From germline, CDR1 is KGHDR and CDR2 SFDVKD.

The rearrangement joins TRBV30 to TRBJ2-3; 7 bases match TRBD1. CDR1 is GTSNPN and CDR2 is SVGIG in the germline V gene (reference sequence). Losses at the gene ends were 6 bases for V and 5 bases for J; bases not matched to a gene: 11. There are 14 residues in the CDR3. The chain's CDR3 is CACLPGGIGDTQYF. The CDR3 DNA follows: TGTGCCTGCCTGCCAGGGGGAATAGGAGATACGCAGTATTTT.

This clonotype was seen repeatedly, ten times or more. CDR3 protein: CASSTVRDSAYNEQFF. CDR3 coding DNA: TGTGCCAGCAGCACCGTCCGGGACTCGGCATACAATGAGCAGTTCTTC. This sequence joins TRBV5-6 and TRBJ2-1, with a tentative D call TRBD2 (6 bases). The CDR3 is made up of 16 amino acids. V lost 4 bases and J lost 4, with 18 bases in between. Germline V gene lookup returns CDR1 SGHDT and CDR2 YYEEEE.

This clonotype was seen ten or more times. The chain is built from TRBV6-1 and TRBJ1-2, with D perhaps TRBD1 (6 bases). The V and J ends lost 8 bases and 1 base respectively, with 11 bases between them. This CDR3 comprises 13 residues. CDR1 is MNHNS and CDR2 is SASEGT in the germline V gene. The CDR3 bases are TGTGCCAGCCAAGGGGGACTTAACTATGGCTACACCTTC. Residues: CASQGGLNYGYTF.

A word on this clonotype: The junction departs from germline at one end; a sequencing error may be responsible. V gene TRBV29-1 combines with J gene TRBJ2-3, with unresolved D. Germline CDR1 and CDR2: SQVTM and ANQGSEA. The CDR3 extends over 14 amino acids. Here the CDR3 DNA reads TGCAGCGTTGGTCGGCCAGCCGGCACGGATACGCAGTATTTT. This codes for CSVGRPAGTDTQYF.

In this sample, this clonotype turned up once. Mismatch with germline at one junction end may stem from a read error. The J gene is TRBJ2-7, the V gene TRBV30; TRBD2 matches at 9 bases. The V gene's germline CDR1 is GTSNPN and CDR2 SVGIG (reference sequence). The CDR3 spans 15 residues. The CDR3 protein is CAWKNRLAGTYKQYF. The CDR3 DNA is TGTGCCTGGAAAAATCGGCTAGCGGGAACCTACAAGCAGTACTTC.

The chain links TRBV7-9 to TRBJ2-3; 8 bases are shared with TRBD2. The CDR3 is made up of 14 amino acids. With 4 bases clipped from V and 4 bases from J, the junction kept 4 bases outside the gene matches. Germline V CDR1 and CDR2: SEHNR, FQNEAQ (reference sequence). CDR3 nucleotides: TGTGCCAGCAGCTCTCGGGAGGGCCCAGATACGCAGTATTTT. Residues: CASSSREGPDTQYF.

This clonotype was counted many times. The chain has TRBV6-1 and TRBJ1-5; D is unclear. Trimming left V 9 bases short and J 2 bases short, with 14 bases between. Per germline, CDR1 MNHNS and CDR2 SASEGT. The CDR3 loop spans 14 amino acids. CDR3 in DNA: TGTGCCAGTTGGGGTATAGGAGGCAATCAGCCCCAGCATTTT. Encoded protein: CASWGIGGNQPQHF.

As concerns this clonotype: A much larger clone lies a single base off, so this may be a read error. Here the CDR3 omits its conserved ending phenylalanine or tryptophan, so a read error is the likely source. This chain connects TRBV12-3 or TRBV12-4 to TRBJ2-1; the D gene is possibly TRBD2 (5 bases). The CDR3 is 13 amino acids. V lost 3 bases and J 8 bases, leaving 11 bases between the germline ends. The CDR3 here is CASSLWEFDEQFS. Written as DNA, the CDR3 is TGTGCCAGCAGTTTGTGGGAGTTTGATGAGCAGTTCTCC.

The chain links TRBV3-1 to TRBJ2-3; the match to TRBD2 covers 9 bases. With 0 bases clipped from V and 3 bases from J, the junction kept 7 bases outside the gene matches. The germline CDR1 and CDR2 sequences are LGHDT and YNNKEL (reference sequence). The CDR3 consists of 17 residues. The CDR3 loop reads CASSQDQERGVTDTQYF. The CDR3 DNA reads TGTGCCAGCAGCCAAGATCAGGAGCGGGGGGTTACAGATACGCAGTATTTT.

The chain employs TRBV10-3 and TRBJ2-2; possible D gene TRBD2, 6 bases. The CDR3 covers 14 residues. V shed 0 bases and J shed 5 bases, with 7 bases lying between them. Looked up from germline, CDR1 is ENHRY and CDR2 is SYGVKD. Written as DNA, the CDR3 is TGTGCCATCAGTGAGTCGACTAGGACCGGGGAGCTGTTTTTT. This encodes CAISESTRTGELFF.

The chain links TRBV7-6 to TRBJ2-3, with D possibly matching TRBD2 (6 bases). This CDR3 region has 14 residues. V lost 6 bases and J lost 2, with 12 bases in between. Germline-derived CDR1 and CDR2 are SGHVS and FNYEAQ. The CDR3 loop reads CASRSSSVTDTQYF. CDR3 nucleotide sequence: TGTGCCAGCAGATCCTCTAGCGTCACAGATACGCAGTATTTT.

This clonotype was detected many times. This sequence joins TRBV5-5 and TRBJ2-5; 7 bases match TRBD1. The CDR3 is made up of 13 amino acids. V shed 4 bases and J 4 bases; nucleotides not matched to a gene: 4. Germline CDR1 reads SGHKS; CDR2 reads YYEKEE (reference sequence). The CDR3 spells CASSTGAGETQYF. CDR3 bases: TGTGCCAGCAGCACAGGGGCAGGAGAGACCCAGTACTTC.

A note on this clonotype: Germline is not matched at one junction end, which may reflect a read error. V and J are TRBV10-1 and TRBJ2-1; no reliable D call. The CDR3 loop spans 12 amino acids. CDR1 is WNHNN and CDR2 is SYGVQD in the germline V gene (reference sequence). The CDR3 protein is CASSPRLNEQFF. In DNA, the CDR3 is TGTGCCAGCTCACCAAGGTTGAATGAGCAGTTCTTC.

The J gene is TRBJ2-3, the V gene TRBV24-1; 8 bases map to TRBD2. Trimming took 3 bases from V and 1 from J; bases not matched to a gene: 5. The CDR3 covers 16 residues. Germline values: CDR1 KGHDR, CDR2 SFDVKD. The CDR3 DNA sequence: TGTGCCACCAGTGATGCCGCAGCGGGAGGCACAGATACGCAGTATTTT. It encodes CATSDAAAGGTDTQYF.

The J gene is TRBJ2-7, the V gene TRBV10-2; D may be TRBD1 (9 bases). Deletions cut 5 bases from V and 9 bases from J, with 23 bases between. This CDR3 is 15 amino acids long. Germline values: CDR1 WSHSY, CDR2 SAAADI. In nucleotides, the CDR3 is TGCGCCAGCAGTTCGGGAGGGGACAGGGAGGCTTGGCAGTACTTC. It yields the protein CASSSGGDREAWQYF.

The genes are TRBV10-3 and TRBJ1-1, with D tentatively TRBD1 (5 bases). Trimming removed 6 bases at V and 0 bases at J, with 14 bases between. Germline values: CDR1 ENHRY, CDR2 SYGVKD. The CDR3 extends over 15 amino acids. This chain's CDR3 is CAIRGTGNMNTEAFF. The CDR3 DNA sequence: TGTGCCATCAGAGGGACCGGAAACATGAACACTGAAGCTTTCTTT.

The CDR3 coding sequence is TGTGCCAGCAGTTCATGGGCGAACACCGGGGAGCTGTTTTTT. Its protein product is CASSSWANTGELFF. The V gene is TRBV27, the J gene TRBJ2-2; D ambiguous. The CDR3 is 14 amino acids. Trimming removed 4 bases from V and 0 bases from J, with 6 bases in between. The germline CDR1 and CDR2 sequences are MNHEY and SMNVEV (reference sequence).

The rearrangement uses TRBV10-3 and TRBJ2-5, with a possible D match to TRBD2 (5 bases). The ends were cut back, 8 bases at V and 2 bases at J, with 9 bases in the middle. This CDR3 comprises 12 residues. CDR1 ENHRY and CDR2 SYGVKD come from the germline V gene. CDR3 nucleotides: TGTGCCATCGGTAAGCGGCAAGAGACCCAGTACTTC. It translates to CAIGKRQETQYF.

This chain links TRBV7-2 with TRBJ1-6; D gene uncertain. There are 14 residues in the CDR3. Trimming stripped 10 bases from V and 7 bases from J, with 17 bases between. Germline assignment: CDR1 SGHTA and CDR2 FQGNSA. The CDR3 reads CATKPGGENSPLHF. The CDR3 DNA follows: TGTGCCACCAAACCCGGCGGGGAGAATTCACCCCTCCACTTT.

This clonotype was recorded at least ten times. Here the CDR3 DNA reads TGCGCCAGCAGCTCGCCGGGGGAGGGCTCCTACAATGAGCAGTTCTTC. It specifies CASSSPGEGSYNEQFF. The rearrangement uses TRBV5-1 and TRBJ2-1, with TRBD2 matching over 7 bases. Germline V CDR1 and CDR2: SGHRS, YFSETQ. J lost 0 bases, V lost 3 bases, and 6 bases had no gene match. The CDR3 totals 16 residues.